The 27 T cell receptor beta chains listed next were all sequenced from one sample in a study of T cells expressing NK-cell markers. Following a re-call of the 5' RACE reads, TCRdb has one entry per CDR3 protein and lacks DNA. The sample totals 440,000 or so distinct CDR3 sequences. Sequencing input: blood T cells: a sorted CD56 or NKG2C T cell subset, CD4+ or CD8+ T cells, or bulk PBMC T cells (not recorded which). Receptor source: a woman aged 18 to 75 in good health.

The V call is TRBV12-3 or TRBV12-4, the J call TRBJ1-2; TCRdb's D call of TRBD1 is untestable without DNA. The CDR3 length is 14 residues. The CDR3 is CASSPQGFNYGYTF.

This sequence joins TRBV12-2 and TRBJ2-3; TCRdb indicates TRBD1, and absent DNA this call remains unverified. TRBV12-2 is a documented pseudogene. This CDR3 contains 18 residues. The CDR3 is CASRVDRGQCHQLDTQYF.

The chain carries TRBV7-2 and TRBJ1-6. Germline V lookup: CDR1 SGHTA, CDR2 FQGNSA. The CDR3 sequence is 15 residues long. This CDR3 is CASSPRRTANSPLHF.

The rearrangement links TRBV7-9 to TRBJ1-6; TCRdb's D gene call, TRBD1, goes unchecked for lack of DNA. CDR1 and CDR2 from the germline V gene are SEHNR and FQNEAQ (reference sequence). The CDR3 is made up of 15 amino acids. CDR3: CASTTGTGGNSPLHF.

The chain recombines TRBV5-5 with TRBJ2-1; TCRdb returns TRBD2, unconfirmable since there is no DNA. CDR1 is SGHKS and CDR2 is YYEKEE in the germline V gene (reference sequence). The CDR3 length is 15 residues. The CDR3: CASGEGLAGYNEQFF.

The chain joins TRBV4-3 to TRBJ2-1; the D call from TCRdb, TRBD2, cannot be confirmed without DNA. Germline loops: CDR1 LGHNA, CDR2 YSLEER. The CDR3 has 16 residues. The CDR3 spells CASSQTRLVTYNEQFF.

The rearrangement joins TRBV29-1 to TRBJ1-1; TCRdb designates TRBD1, a call that cannot be tested without DNA. The CDR3 has 15 amino acids. CDR1 and CDR2 from the germline V gene are SQVTM and ANQGSEA. CDR3 region: CSVVYLDRVGTKAFF.

The genes are TRBV2 and TRBJ2-5; TCRdb's D gene call, TRBD2, goes unchecked for lack of DNA. CDR3 length: 15 residues. CDR1 and CDR2 (germline): SNHLY, FYNNEI. Here the CDR3 reads CASSPLAGVVETQYF.

The chain combines TRBV19 with TRBJ1-1; the TRBD1 assignment by TCRdb is unverifiable without DNA. The CDR3 is 13 amino acids. The germline V gene encodes CDR1 LNHDA and CDR2 SQIVND (reference sequence). CDR3 residues: CASSTGTFTEAFF.

The chain couples TRBV30 to TRBJ2-2; the D gene TCRdb calls, TRBD1, cannot be checked with no DNA. Per the germline V gene, CDR1 is GTSNPN and CDR2 is SVGIG (reference sequence). This CDR3 comprises 15 residues. CDR3 loop: CAGSPYGGGTGELFF.

This chain uses TRBV7-2 with TRBJ2-7; with no DNA, the TCRdb D assignment of TRBD2 cannot be verified. The CDR3 extends over 14 amino acids. Germline assignment: CDR1 SGHTA and CDR2 FQGNSA. The CDR3: CASSLITSGHEQYF.

The chain recombines TRBV15 with TRBJ2-3; TCRdb gives TRBD2 as the D gene, but with no DNA this cannot be confirmed. CDR1 and CDR2 (germline): LNHNV, YYDKDF (reference sequence). This CDR3 contains 15 residues. The CDR3 spells CATSRGDSGTDTQYF.

J is TRBJ2-3 and V is TRBV5-6; with no DNA, the TCRdb D assignment of TRBD2 cannot be verified. CDR3 length: 15 amino acids. Germline-derived CDR1 and CDR2 are SGHDT and YYEEEE. The CDR3 is CASSSQTRGSDTQYF.

V and J are TRBV9 and TRBJ2-1; TCRdb names TRBD2, which stays unverified in the absence of DNA. This CDR3 has 15 amino acids. Germline CDR1 SGDLS, CDR2 YYNGEE. CDR3 protein: CARIISGTSIDEQFF.

This sequence joins TRBV19 and TRBJ1-4; TCRdb picks TRBD1, but there is no DNA to check that call. The CDR3 is 17 residues long. Germline V CDR1 and CDR2: LNHDA, SQIVND (reference sequence). CDR3 sequence reads: CASRRQGAQATNEKLFF.

CDR3: CASSFRAGGDGETQYF. V gene TRBV12-3 or TRBV12-4 combines with J gene TRBJ2-5; checking the TCRdb D call of TRBD2 is not possible without DNA. The CDR3 totals 16 residues.

The V and J genes are TRBV7-2 and TRBJ2-7; TCRdb names TRBD1, which stays unverified in the absence of DNA. The CDR3 has 14 residues. Germline-derived CDR1 and CDR2 are SGHTA and FQGNSA. The CDR3 sequence is CASSRPGQAYEQYF.

The chain carries TRBV4-3 and TRBJ2-2; TCRdb calls TRBD2, which cannot be checked without DNA. The CDR3 is 16 amino acids. Germline CDR1 LGHNA, CDR2 YSLEER. The CDR3 sequence: CASSQVRAGGTGELFF.

This chain joins TRBV6-1 and TRBJ2-3; there is no DNA to check the TCRdb D call of TRBD1. The CDR3 consists of 15 residues. Per germline, CDR1 MNHNS and CDR2 SASEGT. The CDR3 loop reads CASSGRGVGTDTQYF.

The chain links TRBV7-2 to TRBJ2-1; the D call of TRBD2 rests on TCRdb alone, since no DNA is present to check it. Germline-derived CDR1 and CDR2 are SGHTA and FQGNSA. This CDR3 spans 16 amino acids. CDR3 loop: CASSTLSGGPYNEQFF.

The CDR3 loop reads CSARGTGGAGGANVLTF. This chain links TRBV20-1 with TRBJ2-6; TCRdb's D call of TRBD1 is untestable without DNA. This CDR3 region has 17 residues. Germline V gene sequence: CDR1 DFQATT, CDR2 SNEGSKA (reference sequence).

The rearrangement links TRBV7-9 to TRBJ2-7; TCRdb names TRBD1, which stays unverified in the absence of DNA. The CDR3 runs 16 residues. The germline V gene encodes CDR1 SEHNR and CDR2 FQNEAQ (reference sequence). CDR3 sequence: CASSDPGAGIPYEQYF.

The chain recombines TRBV20-1 with TRBJ1-5; TCRdb lists TRBD1, though no DNA is available to test this call. Germline V gene lookup returns CDR1 DFQATT and CDR2 SNEGSKA (reference sequence). This CDR3 has 15 residues. The CDR3 here is CSARDVQGHNQPQHF.

This chain joins TRBV29-1 and TRBJ2-1; without DNA, the TCRdb call of TRBD2 cannot be checked. Germline V gene data show CDR1 as SQVTM and CDR2 as ANQGSEA. This CDR3 has 14 residues. CDR3 sequence: CSVGRGHYNNEQFF.

The chain carries TRBV6-5 and TRBJ2-5; the TRBD1 assignment by TCRdb is unverifiable without DNA. Germline lookup yields CDR1 MNHEY and CDR2 SVGAGI. The length of the CDR3 is 17 residues. The CDR3 sequence: CASSYTSPGTGEETQYF.

This chain uses TRBV7-7 with TRBJ2-2. This CDR3 has 12 residues. The germline CDR1 and CDR2 sequences are SSHAT and FNYEAQ (reference sequence). The CDR3 here is CASSPTGGELFF.

V and J are TRBV12-3 or TRBV12-4 and TRBJ2-3; the D call of TRBD1 rests on TCRdb alone, since no DNA is present to check it. This CDR3 has 16 amino acids. The CDR3 here is CASSLGRGSSTDTQYF.